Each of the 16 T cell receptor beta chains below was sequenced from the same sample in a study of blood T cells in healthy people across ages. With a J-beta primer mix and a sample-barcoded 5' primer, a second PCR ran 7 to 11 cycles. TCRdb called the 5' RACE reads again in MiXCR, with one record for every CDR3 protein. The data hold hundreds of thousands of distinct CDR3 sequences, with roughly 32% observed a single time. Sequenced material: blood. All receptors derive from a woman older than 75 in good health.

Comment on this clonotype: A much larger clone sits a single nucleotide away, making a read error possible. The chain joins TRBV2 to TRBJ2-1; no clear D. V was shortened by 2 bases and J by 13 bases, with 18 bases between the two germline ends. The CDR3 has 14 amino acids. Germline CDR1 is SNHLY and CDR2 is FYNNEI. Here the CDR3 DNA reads TGTGCCAGCAGTGAACAGCCGCTTCAAGAGACCCAGTTCTTC. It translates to CASSEQPLQETQFF.

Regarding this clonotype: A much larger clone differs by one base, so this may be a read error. Here the CDR3 reads CASSRGVAGGTRDNEQYF. Written as DNA, the CDR3 is TGTGCCAGCAGCCGGGGGGTGGCAGGGGGAACGAGGGACAATGAGCAGTACTTC. The chain has TRBV7-2 and TRBJ2-1; D might be TRBD1 or TRBD2, each matching 7 bases. The end of the DNA aligns better with TRBJ2-7, so the J call may be wrong. Looked up from germline, CDR1 is SGHTA and CDR2 is FQGNSA. This CDR3 comprises 18 residues.

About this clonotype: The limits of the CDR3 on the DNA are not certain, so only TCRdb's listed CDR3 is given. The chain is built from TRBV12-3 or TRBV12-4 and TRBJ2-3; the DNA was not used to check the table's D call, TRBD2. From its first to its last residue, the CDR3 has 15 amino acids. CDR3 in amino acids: CASSPVAGGTDAEYF.

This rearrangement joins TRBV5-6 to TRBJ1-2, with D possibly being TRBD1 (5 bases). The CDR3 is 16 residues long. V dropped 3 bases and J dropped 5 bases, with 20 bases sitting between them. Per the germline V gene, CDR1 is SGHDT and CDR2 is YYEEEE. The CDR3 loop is CASSSLGTDYNYGYTF. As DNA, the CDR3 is TGTGCCAGCAGCTCCCTAGGGACGGATTACAATTATGGCTACACCTTC.

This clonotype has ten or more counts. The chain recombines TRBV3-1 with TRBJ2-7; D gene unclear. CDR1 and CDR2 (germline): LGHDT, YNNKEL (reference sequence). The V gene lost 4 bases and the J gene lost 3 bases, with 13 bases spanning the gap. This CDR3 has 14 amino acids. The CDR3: CASSPSGRNYEQYF. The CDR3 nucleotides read TGTGCCAGCAGCCCAAGTGGCAGGAACTACGAGCAGTACTTC.

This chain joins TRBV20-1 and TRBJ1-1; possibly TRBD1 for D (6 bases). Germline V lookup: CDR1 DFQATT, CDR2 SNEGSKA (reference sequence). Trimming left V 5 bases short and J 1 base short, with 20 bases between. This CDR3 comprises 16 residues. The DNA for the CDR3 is TGCAGTGCTGGGGGGCAGAAGAGAAAAAGGAACACTGAAGCTTTCTTT. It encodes CSAGGQKRKRNTEAFF.

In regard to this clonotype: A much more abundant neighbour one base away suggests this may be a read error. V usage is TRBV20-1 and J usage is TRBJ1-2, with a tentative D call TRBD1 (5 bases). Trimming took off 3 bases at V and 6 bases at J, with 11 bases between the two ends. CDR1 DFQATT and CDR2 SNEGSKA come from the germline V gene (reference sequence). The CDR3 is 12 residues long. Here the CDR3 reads CSASGAIHGYTF. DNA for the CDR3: TGCAGTGCTAGTGGGGCCATCCATGGCTACACCTTC.

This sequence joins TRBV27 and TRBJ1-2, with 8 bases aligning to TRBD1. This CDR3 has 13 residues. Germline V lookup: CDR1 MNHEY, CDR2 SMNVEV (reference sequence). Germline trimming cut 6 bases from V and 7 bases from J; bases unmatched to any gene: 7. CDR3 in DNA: TGTGCCAGCAGGGACAGGGCGATCGGTGGCTACACCTTC. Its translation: CASRDRAIGGYTF.

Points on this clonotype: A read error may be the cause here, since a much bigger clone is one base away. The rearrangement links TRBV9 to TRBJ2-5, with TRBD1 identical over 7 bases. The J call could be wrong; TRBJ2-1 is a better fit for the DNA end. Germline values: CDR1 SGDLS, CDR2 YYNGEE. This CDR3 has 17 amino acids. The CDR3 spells CASSPRGLAGAQETQFF. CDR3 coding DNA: TGTGCCAGCAGCCCGAGGGGGCTGGCGGGCGCCCAAGAGACCCAGTTCTTC.

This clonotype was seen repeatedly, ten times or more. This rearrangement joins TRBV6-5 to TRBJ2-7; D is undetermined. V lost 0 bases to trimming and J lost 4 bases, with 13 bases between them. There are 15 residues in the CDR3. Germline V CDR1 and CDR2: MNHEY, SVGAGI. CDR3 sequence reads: CASSYSLRMTYEQYF. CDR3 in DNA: TGTGCCAGCAGTTACTCGTTACGGATGACGTACGAGCAGTACTTC.

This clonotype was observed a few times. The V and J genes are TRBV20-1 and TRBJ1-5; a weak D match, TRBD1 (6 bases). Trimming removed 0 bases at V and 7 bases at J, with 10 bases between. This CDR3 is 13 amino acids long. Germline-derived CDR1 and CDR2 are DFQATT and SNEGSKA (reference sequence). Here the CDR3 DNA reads TGCAGTGCTAGAGATCGGGGGGGCCAGCCCCAGCATTTT. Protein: CSARDRGGQPQHF.

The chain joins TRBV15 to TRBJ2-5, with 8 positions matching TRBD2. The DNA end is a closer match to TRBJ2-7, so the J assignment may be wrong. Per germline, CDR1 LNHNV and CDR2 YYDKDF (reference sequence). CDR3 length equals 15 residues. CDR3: CATSRERGNNYEQYF. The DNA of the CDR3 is TGTGCCACCAGCAGGGAGCGGGGGAACAACTACGAGCAGTACTTC.

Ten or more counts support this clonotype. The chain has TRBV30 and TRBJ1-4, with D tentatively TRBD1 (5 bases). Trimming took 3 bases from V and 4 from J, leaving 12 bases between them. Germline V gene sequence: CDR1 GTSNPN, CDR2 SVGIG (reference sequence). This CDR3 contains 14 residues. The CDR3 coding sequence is TGTGCCTGGAGGGGTACAGGAAATAATGAAAAACTGTTTTTT. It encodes CAWRGTGNNEKLFF.

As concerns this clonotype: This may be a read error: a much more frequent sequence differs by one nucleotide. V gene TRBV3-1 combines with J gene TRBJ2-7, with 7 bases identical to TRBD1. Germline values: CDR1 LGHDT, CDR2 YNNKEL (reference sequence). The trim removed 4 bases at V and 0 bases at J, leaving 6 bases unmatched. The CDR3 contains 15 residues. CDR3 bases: TGTGCCAGCAGCCTTGGACAGGACTTCTCCTACGAGCAGTACTTC. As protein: CASSLGQDFSYEQYF.

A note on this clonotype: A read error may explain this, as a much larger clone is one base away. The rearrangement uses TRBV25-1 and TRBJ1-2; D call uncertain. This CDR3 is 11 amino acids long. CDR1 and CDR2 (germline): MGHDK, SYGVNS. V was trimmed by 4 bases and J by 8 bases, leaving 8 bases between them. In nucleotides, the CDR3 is TGTGCCAGCAGTGCAGGTCGGGGCTACACCTTC. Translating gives CASSAGRGYTF.

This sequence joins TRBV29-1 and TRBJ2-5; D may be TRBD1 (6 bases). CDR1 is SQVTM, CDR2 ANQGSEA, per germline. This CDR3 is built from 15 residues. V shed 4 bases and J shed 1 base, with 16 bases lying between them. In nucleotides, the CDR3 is TGCAGCGTTGTCCCCCTCGGACAGAGCCAAGAGACCCAGTACTTC. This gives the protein CSVVPLGQSQETQYF.